Each of the 18 T cell receptor beta chains below was sequenced from the same sample in a study of T-cell memory formation after mild COVID-19. TCRdb reprocessed the 5' RACE reads with MiXCR, giving one entry per CDR3 protein. Here the sample spans 400,000 to 500,000 distinct CDR3 sequences, about a sixth being singletons. The specimen was PBMCs or a T cell subset sorted from them (not recorded which). The receptors were gathered from a young man who had mild COVID-19 (a few samples of this study predate the infection). Cell type and time point are not known.

The V and J genes are TRBV7-2 and TRBJ2-3; TRBD2 matches 12 bases. The ends lost 4 bases at V and 2 bases at J; junction bases unmatched: 1. This CDR3 is built from 15 residues. Germline-derived CDR1 and CDR2 are SGHTA and FQGNSA. CDR3 loop: CASSSSGGDTDTQYF. The CDR3 region has the DNA TGTGCCAGCAGCTCTAGCGGGGGGGACACAGATACGCAGTATTTT.

This clonotype was found many times. This sequence joins TRBV4-2 and TRBJ2-2; TRBD1 is a possible D gene (6 bases). The ends were cut back, 0 bases at V and 5 bases at J, with 16 bases in the middle. The CDR3 has 17 amino acids. The V gene's germline CDR1 is LGHNA and CDR2 YNFKEQ. The CDR3 loop is CASSQEGDKRTTGELFF. In nucleotides, the CDR3 is TGTGCCAGCAGCCAAGAGGGGGACAAACGAACAACCGGGGAGCTGTTTTTT.

The chain couples TRBV3-1 to TRBJ1-1; unclear D gene. Trimming stripped 0 bases from V and 5 bases from J, with 10 bases between. The germline V gene encodes CDR1 LGHDT and CDR2 YNNKEL (reference sequence). The CDR3 runs to 14 residues. CDR3 in amino acids: CASSQDAMITEAFF. CDR3 bases: TGTGCCAGCAGCCAAGATGCGATGATTACTGAAGCTTTCTTT.

This clonotype was observed a handful of times. The chain employs TRBV11-2 and TRBJ1-3; D possibly corresponds to TRBD1 (6 bases). Germline loops: CDR1 SGHAT, CDR2 FQNNGV. The ends were cut back, 4 bases at V and 0 bases at J, with 10 bases in the middle. This CDR3 has 15 residues. Here the CDR3 DNA reads TGTGCCAGCAGCTCCCTGGACAGCTCTGGAAACACCATATATTTT. It translates to CASSSLDSSGNTIYF.

This chain links TRBV6-2 or TRBV6-3 with TRBJ1-1, with a tentative D call TRBD1 (5 bases). V gave up 2 bases and J gave up 0 bases, with 10 bases separating them. The CDR3 length is 15 residues. In germline, CDR1 is MNHEY, CDR2 SVGEGT. The chain's CDR3 is CASSYGDPMNTEAFF. CDR3 in DNA: TGTGCCAGCAGTTACGGGGACCCCATGAACACTGAAGCTTTCTTT.

The V call is TRBV29-1, the J call TRBJ2-3, with unresolved D. V was cut by 4 bases and J by 0 bases, with 11 bases left in between. The CDR3 contains 14 residues. Germline lookup yields CDR1 SQVTM and CDR2 ANQGSEA. This CDR3 reads CSVVRRPSTDTQYF. CDR3 coding DNA: TGCAGCGTTGTCCGCAGGCCGAGCACAGATACGCAGTATTTT.

The chain has TRBV5-6 and TRBJ2-7; 8 bases are shared with TRBD1. Trimming took 5 bases from V and 1 from J; bases not matched to a gene: 8. CDR3 length: 15 residues. Germline CDR1 reads SGHDT; CDR2 reads YYEEEE. CDR3 bases: TGTGCCAGCAGAGGAAGGACAGGGATTTCCTACGAGCAGTACTTC. It yields the protein CASRGRTGISYEQYF.

The sample holds many counts of this clonotype. V and J are TRBV6-6 and TRBJ2-2; the D gene is possibly TRBD1 (6 bases). V was pared by 7 bases and J by 0 bases, with 12 bases between. Germline V lookup: CDR1 MNHNY, CDR2 SVGAGI (reference sequence). CDR3 length: 15 residues. CDR3: CASNRDTANTGELFF. The CDR3 DNA reads as TGTGCCAGCAATCGGGACACCGCGAACACCGGGGAGCTGTTTTTT.

This clonotype was seen many times. The chain carries TRBV5-1 and TRBJ2-7, with D maybe TRBD2 (5 bases). Between the trimmed V and J ends, which lost 6 bases and 0 bases, there was a span of 10 bases. This CDR3 is built from 13 residues. Germline CDR1 and CDR2: SGHRS and YFSETQ. This CDR3 reads CASTSADSYEQYF. CDR3 DNA sequence: TGCGCCAGCACGTCAGCGGACTCCTACGAGCAGTACTTC.

This clonotype was recorded at least ten times. V is TRBV6-6 and J is TRBJ1-1; the D is unclear. V shed 8 bases and J shed 2 bases, with 6 bases lying between them. This CDR3 region has 11 residues. The germline V gene encodes CDR1 MNHNY and CDR2 SVGAGI (reference sequence). Here the CDR3 reads CASLLNTEAFF. CDR3 bases: TGTGCCAGCCTCTTAAACACTGAAGCTTTCTTT.

The sample holds a few counts of this clonotype. The genes are TRBV29-1 and TRBJ2-5; TRBD2 agrees at 9 bases. Germline trimming cut 4 bases from V and 3 bases from J; bases unmatched to any gene: 6. Germline V lookup: CDR1 SQVTM, CDR2 ANQGSEA. The CDR3 length is 14 residues. CDR3: CSVGGGAGKETQYF. The CDR3 DNA sequence: TGCAGCGTTGGCGGGGGGGCCGGAAAAGAGACCCAGTACTTC.

This clonotype was counted many times. The chain has TRBV3-1 and TRBJ2-6, with D perhaps TRBD1 or TRBD2 (5 bases each). The V gene's germline CDR1 is LGHDT and CDR2 YNNKEL (reference sequence). Trimming took 6 bases from V and 0 from J, leaving 15 bases between them. The CDR3 runs to 17 residues. CDR3 region: CASRDSGRISGANVLTF. Here the CDR3 DNA reads TGTGCCAGCAGGGATTCGGGGCGCATCTCTGGGGCCAACGTCCTGACTTTC.

This clonotype was counted between two and nine times. The CDR3 region has the DNA TGCGCCAGCAGGGCCCAAATGGAGACCCAGTACTTC. Protein sequence: CASRAQMETQYF. The chain carries TRBV10-2 and TRBJ2-5; D ambiguous. CDR1 and CDR2 (germline): WSHSY, SAAADI. Trimming cost V 6 bases and J 5 bases, with 10 bases left between them. The CDR3 covers 12 residues.

J is TRBJ2-7 and V is TRBV7-9; no clear D. CDR1 is SEHNR, CDR2 FQNEAQ, per germline (reference sequence). The CDR3 has 13 residues. The V end lost 2 bases, the J end lost 5 bases, and 10 bases lay between the germline ends. In DNA form, the CDR3 reads TGTGCCAGCAGCTTATTCAGCACCCACGAGCAGTACTTC. Its protein is CASSLFSTHEQYF. Filled out from reference TRBV7-9 and TRBJ2-7, the complete variable domain reads DTGVSQNPRHKITKRGQNVTFRCDPISEHNRLYWYRQTLGQGPEFLTYFQNEAQLEKSRLLSDRFSAERPKGSFSTLEIQRTEQGDSAMYLCASSLFSTHEQYFGPGTRLTVT.

The gene calls are TRBV7-9 and TRBJ2-3; D is unresolved. V was shortened by 0 bases and J by 1 base, with 11 bases between the two germline ends. Germline V CDR1 and CDR2: SEHNR, FQNEAQ (reference sequence). The CDR3 spans 16 residues. In DNA, the CDR3 is TGTGCCAGCAGCTTAGCGCCGTTTGGCGGCACAGATACGCAGTATTTT. It is translated as CASSLAPFGGTDTQYF. Using reference TRBV7-9 and TRBJ2-3 for the parts outside the CDR3, the full variable domain is DTGVSQNPRHKITKRGQNVTFRCDPISEHNRLYWYRQTLGQGPEFLTYFQNEAQLEKSRLLSDRFSAERPKGSFSTLEIQRTEQGDSAMYLCASSLAPFGGTDTQYFGPGTRLTVL.

This clonotype was observed a few times. The CDR3 sequence is CASSQGTGISYEQYF. In DNA form, the CDR3 reads TGTGCCAGCAGCCAAGGAACAGGGATCTCCTACGAGCAGTACTTC. J is TRBJ2-7 and V is TRBV4-2, with a possible D match to TRBD1 (6 bases). CDR1 and CDR2 from the germline V gene are LGHNA and YNFKEQ. The CDR3 runs 15 residues. V dropped 1 base and J dropped 0 bases, with 10 bases sitting between them.

The chain is built from TRBV12-3 or TRBV12-4 and TRBJ1-5; TRBD1 matches 7 bases. This CDR3 spans 20 amino acids. Trimming cost V 6 bases and J 7 bases; bases outside gene matches: 27. CDR3: CASRFPSPGGKAPGRQPQHF. The CDR3 nucleotides are TGTGCCAGCAGGTTCCCCTCCCCAGGGGGTAAAGCCCCGGGGCGGCAGCCCCAGCATTTT.

This clonotype was counted a single time. Compared with germline, one end of the junction differs, possibly owing to a read error. The chain combines TRBV6-2 or TRBV6-3 with TRBJ2-5; a possible D gene is TRBD1 (6 bases). The CDR3 loop spans 15 amino acids. Germline V lookup: CDR1 MNHEY, CDR2 SVGEGT. The CDR3 DNA sequence: TGTGCCAGCAGTTACAGCGACGGATCTGACAGGCTCCAAGGCTTC. This encodes CASSYSDGSDRLQGF.